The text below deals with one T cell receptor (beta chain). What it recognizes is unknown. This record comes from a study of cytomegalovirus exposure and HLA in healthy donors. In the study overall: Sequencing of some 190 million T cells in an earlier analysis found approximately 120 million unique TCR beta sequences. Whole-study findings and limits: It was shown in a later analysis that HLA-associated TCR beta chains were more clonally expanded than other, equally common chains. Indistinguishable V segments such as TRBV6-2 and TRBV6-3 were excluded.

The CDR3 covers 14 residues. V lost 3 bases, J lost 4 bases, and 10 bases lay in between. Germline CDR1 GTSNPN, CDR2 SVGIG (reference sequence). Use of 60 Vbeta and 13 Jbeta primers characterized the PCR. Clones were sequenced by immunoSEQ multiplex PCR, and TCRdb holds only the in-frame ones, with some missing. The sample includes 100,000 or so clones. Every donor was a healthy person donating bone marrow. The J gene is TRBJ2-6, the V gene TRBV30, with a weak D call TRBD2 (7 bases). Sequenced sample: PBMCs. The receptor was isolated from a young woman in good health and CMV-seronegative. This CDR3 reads CAWSRGAGANVLTF. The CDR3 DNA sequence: TGTGCCTGGAGCCGGGGGGCCGGGGCCAACGTCCTGACTTTC. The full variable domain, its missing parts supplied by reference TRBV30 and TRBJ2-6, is SQTIHQWPATLVQPVGSPLSLECTVEGTSNPNLYWYRQAAGRGLQLLFYSVGIGQISSEVPQNLSASRPQDRQFILSSKKLLLSDSGFYLCAWSRGAGANVLTFGAGSRLTVL.